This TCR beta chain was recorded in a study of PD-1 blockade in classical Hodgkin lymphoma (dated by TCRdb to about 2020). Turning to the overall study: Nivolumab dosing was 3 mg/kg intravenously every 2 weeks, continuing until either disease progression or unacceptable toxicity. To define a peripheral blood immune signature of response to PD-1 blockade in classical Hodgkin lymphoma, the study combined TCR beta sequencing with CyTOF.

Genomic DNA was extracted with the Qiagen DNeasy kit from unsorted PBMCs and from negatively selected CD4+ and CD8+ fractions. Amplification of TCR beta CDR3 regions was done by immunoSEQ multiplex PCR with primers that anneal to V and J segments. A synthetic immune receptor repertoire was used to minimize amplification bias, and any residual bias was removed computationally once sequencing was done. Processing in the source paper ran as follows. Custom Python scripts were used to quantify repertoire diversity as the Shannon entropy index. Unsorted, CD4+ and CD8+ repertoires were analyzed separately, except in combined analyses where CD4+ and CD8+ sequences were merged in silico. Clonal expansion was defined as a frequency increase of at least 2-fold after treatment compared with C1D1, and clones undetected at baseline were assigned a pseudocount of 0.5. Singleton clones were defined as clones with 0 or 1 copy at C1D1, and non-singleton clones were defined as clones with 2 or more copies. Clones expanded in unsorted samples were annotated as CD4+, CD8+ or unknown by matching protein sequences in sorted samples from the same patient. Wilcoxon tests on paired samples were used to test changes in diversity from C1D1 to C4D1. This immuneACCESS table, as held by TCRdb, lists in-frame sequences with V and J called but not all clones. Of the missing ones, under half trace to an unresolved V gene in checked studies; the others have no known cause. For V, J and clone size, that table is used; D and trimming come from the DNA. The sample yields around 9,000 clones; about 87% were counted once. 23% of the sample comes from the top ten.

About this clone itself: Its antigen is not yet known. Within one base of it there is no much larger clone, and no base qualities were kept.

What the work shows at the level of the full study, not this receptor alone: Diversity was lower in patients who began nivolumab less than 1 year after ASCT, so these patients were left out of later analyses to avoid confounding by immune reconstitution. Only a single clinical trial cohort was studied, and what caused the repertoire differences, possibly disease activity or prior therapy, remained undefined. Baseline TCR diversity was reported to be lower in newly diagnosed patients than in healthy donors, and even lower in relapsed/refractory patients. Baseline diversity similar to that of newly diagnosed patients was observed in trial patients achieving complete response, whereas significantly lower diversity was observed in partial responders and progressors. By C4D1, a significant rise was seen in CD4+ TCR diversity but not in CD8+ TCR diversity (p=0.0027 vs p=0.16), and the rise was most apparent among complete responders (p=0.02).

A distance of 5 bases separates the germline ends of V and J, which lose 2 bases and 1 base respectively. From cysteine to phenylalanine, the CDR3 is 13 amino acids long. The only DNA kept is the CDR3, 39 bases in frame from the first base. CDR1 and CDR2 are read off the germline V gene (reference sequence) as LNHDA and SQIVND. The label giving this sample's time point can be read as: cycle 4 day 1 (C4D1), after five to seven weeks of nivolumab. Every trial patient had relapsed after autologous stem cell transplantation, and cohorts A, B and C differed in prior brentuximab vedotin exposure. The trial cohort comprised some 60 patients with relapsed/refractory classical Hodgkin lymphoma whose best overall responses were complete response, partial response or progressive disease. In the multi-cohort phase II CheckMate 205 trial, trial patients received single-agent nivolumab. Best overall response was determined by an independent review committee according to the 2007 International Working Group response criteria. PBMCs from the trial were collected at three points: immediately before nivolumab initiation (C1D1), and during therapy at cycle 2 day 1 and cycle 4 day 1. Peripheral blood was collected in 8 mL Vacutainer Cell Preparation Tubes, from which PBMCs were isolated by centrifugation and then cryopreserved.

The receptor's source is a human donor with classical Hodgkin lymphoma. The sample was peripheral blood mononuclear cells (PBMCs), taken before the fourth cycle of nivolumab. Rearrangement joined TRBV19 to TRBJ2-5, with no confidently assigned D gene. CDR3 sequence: CASSIYTQETQYF. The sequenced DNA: TGTGCCAGTAGTATATACACCCAAGAGACCCAGTACTTC. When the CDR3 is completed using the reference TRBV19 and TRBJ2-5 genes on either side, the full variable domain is DGGITQSPKYLFRKEGQNVTLSCEQNLNHDAMYWYRQDPGQGLRLIYYSQIVNDFQKGDIAEGYSVSREKKESFPLTVTSAQKNPTAFYLCASSIYTQETQYFGPGTRLLVL.